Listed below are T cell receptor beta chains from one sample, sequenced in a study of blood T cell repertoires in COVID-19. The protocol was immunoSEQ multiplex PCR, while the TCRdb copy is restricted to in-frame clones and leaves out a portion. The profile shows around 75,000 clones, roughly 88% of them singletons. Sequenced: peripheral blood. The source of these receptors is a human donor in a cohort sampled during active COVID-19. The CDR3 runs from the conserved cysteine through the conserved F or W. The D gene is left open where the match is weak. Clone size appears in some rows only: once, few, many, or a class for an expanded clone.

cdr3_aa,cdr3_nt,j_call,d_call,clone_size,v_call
CASRRTGWTTNYGYTF,TGTGCCAGCAGAAGGACAGGGTGGACGACTAACTATGGCTACACCTTC,TRBJ1-2,TRBD1,-,TRBV11-2
CASSLPGQGEQFF,TGTGCCAGCAGCTTGCCCGGGCAGGGAGAGCAGTTCTTC,TRBJ2-1,-,-,TRBV5-6
CASSKSGTGGYEQYF,TGTGCCAGCAGTAAAAGTGGGACAGGGGGATACGAGCAGTACTTC,TRBJ2-7,TRBD1,-,TRBV7-9
CASSLGTGLAGNTIYF,TGTGCCAGCAGCCTCGGGACAGGGCTCGCGGGAAACACCATATATTTT,TRBJ1-3,TRBD1,-,TRBV4-2
CASSFELMNTEAFF,TGTGCCAGCAGTTTTGAGCTCATGAACACTGAAGCTTTCTTT,TRBJ1-1,-,-,TRBV27
CASSASGGPVDEQYF,TGTGCCAGCAGTGCGTCAGGGGGCCCGGTAGACGAGCAGTACTTC,TRBJ2-7,TRBD1,-,TRBV2
CASSLALGQALNTEAFF,TGTGCCAGCAGCTTAGCCCTGGGACAGGCCTTGAACACTGAAGCTTTCTTT,TRBJ1-1,TRBD1,-,TRBV7-6
CASSIGRNEQFF,TGTGCCAGTAGTATAGGCAGGAATGAGCAGTTCTTC,TRBJ2-1,-,-,TRBV19
CASSLAETYNEQFF,TGTGCCAGCAGCTTAGCGGAGACCTACAATGAGCAGTTCTTC,TRBJ2-1,-,-,TRBV11-2
CASSPDSGWYTEAFF,TGTGCCAGCAGCCCTGACTCCGGGTGGTACACTGAAGCTTTCTTT,TRBJ1-1,-,-,TRBV9
CASSARPSRGEQFF,TGTGCCAGCAGCGCCCGTCCCTCAAGGGGGGAGCAGTTCTTC,TRBJ2-1,-,-,TRBV7-2
CASSEDRDTEAFF,TGTGCCAGCAGCGAGGACAGGGATACTGAAGCTTTCTTT,TRBJ1-1,TRBD1,-,TRBV2
CASSPLQGRENTEAFF,TGTGCCAGCTCACCACTTCAGGGGAGGGAGAACACTGAAGCTTTCTTT,TRBJ1-1,-,-,TRBV18
CASSPGGGYTEAFF,TGTGCCAGCTCACCCGGGGGTGGGTACACTGAAGCTTTCTTT,TRBJ1-1,-,-,TRBV18
CASSLQGARGYTF,TGTGCCAGTAGTCTCCAGGGGGCGCGAGGCTACACCTTC,TRBJ1-2,TRBD1,-,TRBV19
CASSRGTSGARSPDTQYF,TGTGCCAGCAGCCGGGGGACTAGCGGGGCCAGGAGTCCAGATACGCAGTATTTT,TRBJ2-3,TRBD2,-,TRBV7-2
CASSSQGGYNSPLHF,TGTGCCAGCAGCTCACAGGGGGGGTATAATTCACCCCTCCACTTT,TRBJ1-6,TRBD1,-,TRBV7-8
CASSVLQGADNEQYF,TGTGCCAGCTCAGTACTACAGGGGGCGGATAACGAGCAGTACTTC,TRBJ2-7,TRBD1,-,TRBV18
CASSSDRAIATQYF,TGTGCCAGCAGCTCCGACAGGGCGATTGCTACGCAGTATTTT,TRBJ2-3,TRBD1,-,TRBV7-9
CASSYNRANYGYTF,TGTGCCAGCAGTTATAACAGAGCTAACTATGGCTACACCTTC,TRBJ1-2,-,-,TRBV27
CASSSPGHSYNEQFF,TGTGCCAGCAGTTCTCCGGGACATTCCTACAATGAGCAGTTCTTC,TRBJ2-1,-,-,TRBV6-2/TRBV6-3
CASSSRNTQYF,TGTGCCAGCAGTTCTAGGAATACGCAGTATTTT,TRBJ2-3,-,-,TRBV12-3/TRBV12-4
CASIRYSSSYNEQFF,TGTGCCAGCATTCGTTACAGTAGCTCCTACAATGAGCAGTTCTTC,TRBJ2-1,-,once,TRBV5-6
CASSLGWGQGQPQHF,TGTGCCAGCAGCTTAGGATGGGGCCAGGGTCAGCCCCAGCATTTT,TRBJ1-5,-,-,TRBV7-2
CASSPKGFTDTQYF,TGTGCCAGCAGCCCCAAGGGGTTCACAGATACGCAGTATTTT,TRBJ2-3,-,-,TRBV7-9
CASSLSAAGAFNEQYF,TGTGCCAGCAGTTTATCAGCCGCAGGGGCCTTCAACGAGCAGTACTTC,TRBJ2-7,-,-,TRBV27
CASSKQGFYNQPQHF,TGTGCCAGCAGTAAACAGGGATTTTACAATCAGCCCCAGCATTTT,TRBJ1-5,-,-,TRBV27
CASDRGFGEKLFF,TGTGCCAGCGACAGGGGGTTCGGTGAAAAACTGTTTTTT,TRBJ1-4,TRBD1,-,TRBV2
CASSRDAGQETQYF,TGTGCCAGCAGCCGGGATGCGGGCCAAGAGACCCAGTACTTC,TRBJ2-5,-,-,TRBV5-4
CASSELAGGEETQYF,TGTGCCAGCAGTGAACTAGCGGGAGGCGAGGAGACCCAGTACTTC,TRBJ2-5,TRBD2,-,TRBV6-1
CASSKGLAMSSYNEQFF,TGTGCCAGCAGCAAGGGACTAGCGATGAGCTCCTACAATGAGCAGTTCTTC,TRBJ2-1,TRBD2,-,TRBV5-5
CASSRGPRNGYTF,TGTGCCAGCAGCAGGGGCCCACGGAATGGCTACACCTTC,TRBJ1-2,-,-,TRBV13
CASSIDLSSGEQYF,TGTGCCAGTAGTATAGATCTAAGTTCAGGCGAGCAGTACTTC,TRBJ2-7,-,-,TRBV19
CATSDSGGANTGELFF,TGTGCCACCAGTGATTCGGGTGGGGCCAACACCGGGGAGCTGTTTTTT,TRBJ2-2,-,-,TRBV24-1
CASSGTGDYEQYF,TGTGCCAGCAGTGGGACAGGGGACTACGAGCAGTACTTC,TRBJ2-7,TRBD1,-,TRBV2
CASSSGWDGAQGTTDTQYF,TGTGCCAGCAGCTCTGGGTGGGACGGGGCACAGGGAACCACAGATACGCAGTATTTT,TRBJ2-3,-,few,TRBV6-6
CASSARGGSPLHF,TGTGCCAGCAGTGCCCGAGGGGGATCACCCCTCCACTTT,TRBJ1-6,-,-,TRBV12-3/TRBV12-4
CASSATPYEQYF,TGTGCCAGCAGTGCGACACCCTACGAGCAGTACTTC,TRBJ2-7,-,-,TRBV25-1
CASSPRASGVTYNEQFF,TGTGCCAGCTCACCACGCGCTAGCGGGGTCACCTACAATGAGCAGTTCTTC,TRBJ2-1,TRBD2,-,TRBV18
CASSQTSGSGHEQFF,TGCGCCAGCAGCCAGACCAGCGGGAGTGGCCATGAGCAGTTCTTC,TRBJ2-1,TRBD2,-,TRBV5-1
CASLGQGPDYEQYF,TGTGCCAGCCTGGGACAGGGACCAGACTACGAGCAGTACTTC,TRBJ2-7,TRBD1,once,TRBV28
CASGDRGNYGYTF,TGTGCCAGCGGGGACAGGGGAAACTATGGCTACACCTTC,TRBJ1-2,TRBD1,-,TRBV3-1/TRBV3-2
CASSVQLAGANEQFF,TGTGCCAGCAGCGTCCAACTAGCGGGAGCTAATGAGCAGTTCTTC,TRBJ2-1,TRBD2,-,TRBV9
CASSLQASVPSSGANVLTF,TGTGCCAGCAGTTTACAGGCTAGCGTGCCGAGCTCTGGGGCCAACGTCCTGACTTTC,TRBJ2-6,-,-,TRBV28
CASSQAGTTNEKLFF,TGTGCCAGCAGCCAAGCCGGGACAACTAATGAAAAACTGTTTTTT,TRBJ1-4,-,-,TRBV14
CASSYYEGAGGILEQYF,TGTGCCAGCAGTTACTACGAAGGGGCAGGGGGAATCTTGGAGCAGTACTTC,TRBJ2-7,TRBD1,-,TRBV6-2/TRBV6-3
CASSQDGGGEAFF,TGCGCCAGCAGCCAAGATGGCGGGGGGGAAGCTTTCTTT,TRBJ1-1,-,once,TRBV4-1
CASSPRVSNSPLHF,TGTGCCAGCAGTCCCAGGGTAAGTAATTCACCCCTCCACTTT,TRBJ1-6,-,few,TRBV6-5
CASGLVGQNYGYTF,TGTGCTAGTGGTTTGGTGGGACAGAACTATGGCTACACCTTC,TRBJ1-2,TRBD1,-,TRBV12-5
CASSWEGDYGYTF,TGTGCCAGCAGCTGGGAGGGAGACTATGGCTACACCTTC,TRBJ1-2,-,-,TRBV7-9
CASSMTPYEQYF,TGTGCCAGTAGTATGACACCTTACGAGCAGTACTTC,TRBJ2-7,-,-,TRBV19
CASSYGAGGRGGYTF,TGTGCCAGCAGTTACGGGGCAGGGGGTCGCGGTGGCTACACCTTC,TRBJ1-2,TRBD1,-,TRBV6-6
CASSPGSQPGEQYF,TGTGCCAGCAGTCCGGGATCCCAGCCGGGCGAGCAGTACTTC,TRBJ2-7,-,-,TRBV5-4
CASSQETGGRTEGSNYGYTF,TGTGCCAGCAGCCAAGAAACCGGGGGTCGGACCGAGGGTTCTAACTATGGCTACACCTTC,TRBJ1-2,-,-,TRBV4-2